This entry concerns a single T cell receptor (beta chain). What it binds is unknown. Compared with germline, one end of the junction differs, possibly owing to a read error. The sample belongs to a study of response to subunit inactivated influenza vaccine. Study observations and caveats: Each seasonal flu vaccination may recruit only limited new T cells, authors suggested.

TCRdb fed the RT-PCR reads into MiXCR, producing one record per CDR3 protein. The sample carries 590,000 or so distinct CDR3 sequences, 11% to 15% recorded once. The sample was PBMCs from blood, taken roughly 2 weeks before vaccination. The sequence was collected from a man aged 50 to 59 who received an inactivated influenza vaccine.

CDR3 protein: CASSIVAGRRNDQFF. The CDR3 DNA reads as TGTGCCAGCAGCATCGTAGCGGGGCGTCGCAATGATCAGTTCTTC. The chain uses TRBV12-3 or TRBV12-4 and TRBJ2-1; 8 bases agree with TRBD2. The CDR3 is 15 amino acids.